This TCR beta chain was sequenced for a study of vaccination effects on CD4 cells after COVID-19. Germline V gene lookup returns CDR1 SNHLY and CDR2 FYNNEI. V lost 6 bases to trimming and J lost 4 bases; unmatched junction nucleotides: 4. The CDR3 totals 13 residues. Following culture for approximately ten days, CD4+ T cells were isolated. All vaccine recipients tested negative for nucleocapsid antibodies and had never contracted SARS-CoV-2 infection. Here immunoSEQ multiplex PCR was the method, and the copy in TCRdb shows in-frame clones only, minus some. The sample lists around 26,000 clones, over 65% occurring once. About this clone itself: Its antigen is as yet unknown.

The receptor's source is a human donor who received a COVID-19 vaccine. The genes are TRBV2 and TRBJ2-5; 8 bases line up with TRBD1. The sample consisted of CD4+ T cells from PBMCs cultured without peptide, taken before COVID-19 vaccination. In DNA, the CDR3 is TGTGCCAGCAGAGGACAGGGTGGAGAGACCCAGTACTTC. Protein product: CASRGQGGETQYF.